These 17 T cell receptor beta chains were all obtained from the same sample, sequenced in a study of cytomegalovirus exposure and HLA in healthy donors. Use of 60 Vbeta and 13 Jbeta primers characterized the PCR. TCRdb's copy holds only in-frame clones and misses some; the assay was immunoSEQ multiplex PCR. The sample records around 150,000 clones, approximately 87% being singletons. The specimen was PBMCs. The source is a woman aged 30 to 39 in good health and CMV-seronegative.

The genes are TRBV6-1 and TRBJ1-5; 7 bases fit TRBD1. With 7 bases clipped from V and 4 bases from J, the junction kept 7 bases outside the gene matches. Germline CDR1 MNHNS, CDR2 SASEGT. This CDR3 has 14 residues. CDR3 DNA: TGTGCCAGCACCCTCCCGACAGGGAATCAGCCCCAGCATTTT. This translates into CASTLPTGNQPQHF.

The chain's CDR3 is CASSLDRGTDTQYF. The CDR3 coding sequence is TGCGCCAGCAGCTTGGACAGGGGCACAGATACGCAGTATTTT. The chain combines TRBV5-1 with TRBJ2-3, with D possibly TRBD1 on 6 matching bases. There are 14 residues in the CDR3. The V and J ends lost 0 bases and 1 base respectively, with 6 bases between them. CDR1 and CDR2 from the germline V gene are SGHRS and YFSETQ.

The chain has TRBV2 and TRBJ2-3; 7 bases map to TRBD2. Germline V CDR1 and CDR2: SNHLY, FYNNEI. V shed 5 bases and J 6 bases; nucleotides not matched to a gene: 5. The CDR3 sequence is 13 residues long. This CDR3 is CASSSGTWDTQYF. CDR3 sequence (DNA): TGTGCCAGCAGTAGCGGGACTTGGGATACGCAGTATTTT.

The chain uses TRBV7-6 and TRBJ2-1; D not resolved. The ends were cut back, 5 bases at V and 7 bases at J, with 9 bases in the middle. Germline CDR1 reads SGHVS; CDR2 reads FNYEAQ. The CDR3 length is 12 residues. For the CDR3, the DNA is TGTGCCAGCAGCCTATACCCTAATGAGCAGTTCTTC. Its translation: CASSLYPNEQFF. The complete variable domain, with remaining parts taken from reference TRBV7-6 and TRBJ2-1, reads GAGVSQSPRYKVTKRGQDVALRCDPISGHVSLYWYRQALGQGPEFLTYFNYEAQQDKSGLPNDRFSAERPEGSISTLTIQRTEQRDSAMYRCASSLYPNEQFFGPGTRLTVL.

The CDR3 here is CAWDPTGSTEAFF. The CDR3 nucleotides read TGTGCCTGGGATCCTACAGGGAGCACTGAAGCTTTCTTT. This sequence joins TRBV30 and TRBJ1-1; a weak D match, TRBD1 (6 bases). Germline assignment: CDR1 GTSNPN and CDR2 SVGIG (reference sequence). Trimming removed 5 bases at V and 4 bases at J, with 14 bases between. CDR3 size: 13 residues.

The V gene is TRBV7-2, the J gene TRBJ2-7, with D possibly TRBD2 on 6 matching bases. Looked up from germline, CDR1 is SGHTA and CDR2 is FQGNSA. V lost 1 base to trimming and J lost 3 bases, with 13 bases between them. The CDR3 totals 15 residues. DNA of the CDR3: TGTGCCAGCAGCTTAGTAGTCGGGAGTCGCTACGAGCAGTACTTC. Protein sequence: CASSLVVGSRYEQYF. The full variable domain, in which reference TRBV7-2 and TRBJ2-7 provide the parts outside the CDR3, is GAGVSQSPSNKVTEKGKDVELRCDPISGHTALYWYRQSLGQGLEFLIYFQGNSAPDKSGLPSDRFSAERTGGSVSTLTIQRTQQEDSAVYLCASSLVVGSRYEQYFGPGTRLTVT.

The rearrangement joins TRBV6-5 to TRBJ1-2; TRBD1 matches 10 bases. The germline CDR1 and CDR2 sequences are MNHEY and SVGAGI. The junction had 8 bases not matched to a gene; V was cut back by 4 bases and J by 3 bases. This CDR3 spans 16 amino acids. This CDR3 is CASSSVSGQGDYGYTF. The CDR3 DNA reads TGTGCCAGCAGTTCCGTCTCTGGACAGGGGGACTATGGCTACACCTTC.

DNA for the CDR3: TGTGCCAGCAGCTTGACAGGGACTAACACCGGGGAGCTGTTTTTT. Residues: CASSLTGTNTGELFF. This chain joins TRBV11-1 and TRBJ2-2; TRBD1 might be the D (7 bases). Germline V gives CDR1 SGHAT, CDR2 FQDESV (reference sequence). The CDR3 spans 15 residues. V was trimmed by 3 bases and J by 2 bases, leaving 10 bases between them.

This chain links TRBV7-2 with TRBJ2-7, with TRBD2 matching 7 bases. The junction had 13 bases not matched to a gene; V was cut back by 5 bases and J by 6 bases. This CDR3 comprises 15 residues. Per the germline V gene, CDR1 is SGHTA and CDR2 is FQGNSA. The CDR3 here is CASSPRYGGRREQYF. The CDR3 bases are TGTGCCAGCAGCCCTCGCTATGGCGGGAGACGCGAGCAGTACTTC.

The chain employs TRBV7-9 and TRBJ2-1, with D perhaps TRBD2 (6 bases). The CDR3 runs 16 residues. Per the germline V gene, CDR1 is SEHNR and CDR2 is FQNEAQ (reference sequence). Trimming pared 2 bases from V and 9 bases from J, leaving 20 bases between. The CDR3 DNA reads TGTGCCAGCAGCTTACTAGTTGCGGGATTAGCGGCTGAGCAGTTCTTC. It specifies CASSLLVAGLAAEQFF.

In its sample, this clone was seen once. V gene TRBV5-6 combines with J gene TRBJ2-3; 14 bases agree with TRBD2. The CDR3 is made up of 16 amino acids. With 4 bases clipped from V and 4 bases from J, the junction kept 5 bases outside the gene matches. CDR1 is SGHDT and CDR2 is YYEEEE in the germline V gene. CDR3 DNA sequence: TGTGCCAGCAGCCCCGGGACTAGCGGGAGTTCAGATACGCAGTATTTT. It specifies CASSPGTSGSSDTQYF.

V usage is TRBV7-2 and J usage is TRBJ1-5, with 7 bases that match TRBD1. The CDR3 runs to 14 residues. V was clipped by 6 bases and J by 4 bases; unmatched bases: 6. Germline CDR1 and CDR2: SGHTA and FQGNSA. CDR3 DNA: TGTGCCAGCAGATCGGGGACAGCTAATCAGCCCCAGCATTTT. Translation: CASRSGTANQPQHF.

The CDR3 DNA is TGTGCCAGCAGCTTGCAACAGGGGTTCAATGAGCAGTTCTTC. Its translation is CASSLQQGFNEQFF. V is TRBV5-6 and J is TRBJ2-1; 7 bases match TRBD1. CDR1 is SGHDT, CDR2 YYEEEE, per germline. The V segment lost 1 base and the J segment 6 bases; nucleotides outside the gene matches: 4. This CDR3 has 14 amino acids. Based on the CDR3 plus reference TRBV5-6 and TRBJ2-1, the full variable domain is DAGVTQSPTHLIKTRGQQVTLRCSPKSGHDTVSWYQQALGQGPQFIFQYYEEEERQRGNFPDRFSGHQFPNYSSELNVNALLLGDSALYLCASSLQQGFNEQFFGPGTRLTVL.

This chain connects TRBV5-6 to TRBJ1-5; no clear D gene. Trimming cost V 5 bases and J 0 bases, with 12 bases left between them. CDR3 length equals 15 residues. Germline CDR1 is SGHDT and CDR2 is YYEEEE. The CDR3 bases are TGTGCCAGCAGTCTGAGGTCGGGTAGCAATCAGCCCCAGCATTTT. Its translation is CASSLRSGSNQPQHF.

The chain carries TRBV7-3 and TRBJ2-1; 7 bases align to TRBD2. Germline assignment: CDR1 SGHTA and CDR2 FQGTGA. This CDR3 contains 18 residues. V trimming: 5 bases; J trimming: 7 bases; junction bases outside the gene matches: 20. DNA for the CDR3: TGTGCCAGCAGCCCTATGGGATCGGCTAGCGGAAAAAGGAATGAGCAGTTCTTC. Translating it yields CASSPMGSASGKRNEQFF.

This sequence joins TRBV30 and TRBJ1-5, with D possibly matching TRBD1 (5 bases). V was trimmed by 0 bases and J by 7 bases, leaving 13 bases between them. CDR3 length: 14 amino acids. CDR1 and CDR2 (germline): GTSNPN, SVGIG (reference sequence). The CDR3 region has the DNA TGTGCCTGGAGTGTACGGGGGGGTCGACAGCCCCAGCATTTT. The encoded protein is CAWSVRGGRQPQHF.

The J gene is TRBJ2-7, the V gene TRBV18, with D maybe TRBD1 (7 bases). V lost 1 base, J lost 6 bases, and 25 bases lay in between. The CDR3 is made up of 18 amino acids. The germline gives CDR1 KGHSH, CDR2 LQKENI. CDR3 nucleotide sequence: TGTGCCAGCTCACCACAGACAACAGGGGTCGGAGGGGCGGGCGAGCAGTACTTC. It encodes CASSPQTTGVGGAGEQYF.